Given below is one T cell receptor (beta chain) in context. A much larger clone differs by one base, so this may be a read error. There are 15 residues in the CDR3. V was shortened by 2 bases and J by 4 bases, with 12 bases between the two germline ends. Germline V gene sequence: CDR1 KGHSH, CDR2 LQKENI. The sample comes from a study of blood T cells in healthy people across ages. Next came a second PCR, run for roughly 6 to 11 cycles, which used a sample-barcoded 5' primer along with a J-beta primer mix. TCRdb passed the 5' RACE reads through MiXCR, listing each CDR3 protein once. The sample contains hundreds of thousands of distinct CDR3 sequences, about 48% of which appear only once.

This sequence originates from a man aged 25 to 40 in good health. The sequenced sample consisted of blood. V gene TRBV18 combines with J gene TRBJ2-1; weak D call: TRBD1 (6 bases). DNA of the CDR3: TGTGCCAGCTCACCAAACCCAGGGGAGTACAATGAGCAGTTCTTC. Its translation is CASSPNPGEYNEQFF.